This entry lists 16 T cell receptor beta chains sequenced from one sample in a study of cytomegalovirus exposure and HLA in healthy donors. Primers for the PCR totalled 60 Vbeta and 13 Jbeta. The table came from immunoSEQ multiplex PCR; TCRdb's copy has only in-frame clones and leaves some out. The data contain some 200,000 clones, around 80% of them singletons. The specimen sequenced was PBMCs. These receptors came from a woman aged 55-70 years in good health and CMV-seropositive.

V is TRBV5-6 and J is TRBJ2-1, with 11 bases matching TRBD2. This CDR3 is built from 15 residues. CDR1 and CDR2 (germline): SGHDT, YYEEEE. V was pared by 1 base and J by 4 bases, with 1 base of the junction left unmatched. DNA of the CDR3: TGTGCCAGCAGCTTGTGGACTAGCGGGTACAATGAGCAGTTCTTC. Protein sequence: CASSLWTSGYNEQFF.

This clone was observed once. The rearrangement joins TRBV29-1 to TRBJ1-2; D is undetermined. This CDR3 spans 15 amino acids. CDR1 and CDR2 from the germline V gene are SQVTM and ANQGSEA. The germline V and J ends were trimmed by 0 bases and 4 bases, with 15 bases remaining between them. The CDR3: CSVEDRSGNLYGYTF. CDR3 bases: TGCAGCGTTGAAGATCGGAGCGGGAACCTCTATGGCTACACCTTC.

The CDR3, as DNA: TGTGCCAGCTCACCACGGCCTGTTGCGGACAGCCGTTACAATGAGCAGTTCTTC. Its translation is CASSPRPVADSRYNEQFF. V gene TRBV18 combines with J gene TRBJ2-1; D may be TRBD1 (6 bases). The V and J ends lost 1 base and 4 bases respectively, with 20 bases between them. Germline loops: CDR1 KGHSH, CDR2 LQKENI. The CDR3 has 18 amino acids.

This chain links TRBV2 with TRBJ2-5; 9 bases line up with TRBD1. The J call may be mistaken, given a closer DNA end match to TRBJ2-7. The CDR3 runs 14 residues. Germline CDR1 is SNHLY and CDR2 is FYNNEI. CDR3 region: CASSDPTGGYEQYF. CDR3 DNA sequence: TGTGCCAGCAGTGACCCGACAGGGGGCTACGAGCAGTACTTC.

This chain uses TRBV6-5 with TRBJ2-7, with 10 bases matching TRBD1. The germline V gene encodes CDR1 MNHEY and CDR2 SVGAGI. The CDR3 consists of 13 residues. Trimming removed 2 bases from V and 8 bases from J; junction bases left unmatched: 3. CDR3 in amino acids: CASSYGQGGKQYF. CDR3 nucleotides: TGTGCCAGCAGTTACGGACAGGGGGGCAAGCAGTACTTC.

The CDR3 spells CASSLVSQGNTEAFF. For the CDR3, the DNA is TGCGCCAGCAGCTTGGTAAGTCAGGGGAACACTGAAGCTTTCTTT. The J gene is TRBJ1-1, the V gene TRBV5-1; D might be TRBD1 (5 bases). The CDR3 is made up of 15 amino acids. V was shortened by 0 bases and J by 1 base, with 10 bases between the two germline ends. CDR1 and CDR2 (germline): SGHRS, YFSETQ.

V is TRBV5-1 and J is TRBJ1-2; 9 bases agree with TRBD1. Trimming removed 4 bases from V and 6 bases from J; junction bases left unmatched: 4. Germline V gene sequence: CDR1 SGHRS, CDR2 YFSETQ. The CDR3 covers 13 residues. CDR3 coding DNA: TGCGCCAGCAGCCCCGGACAGGGGAATGGCTACACCTTC. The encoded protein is CASSPGQGNGYTF.

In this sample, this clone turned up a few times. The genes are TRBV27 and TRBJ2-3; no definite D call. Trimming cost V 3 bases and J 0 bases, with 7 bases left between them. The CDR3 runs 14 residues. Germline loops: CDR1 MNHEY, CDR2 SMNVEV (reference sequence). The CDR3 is CASSFVTSTDTQYF. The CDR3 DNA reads TGTGCCAGCAGTTTTGTGACTAGCACAGATACGCAGTATTTT.

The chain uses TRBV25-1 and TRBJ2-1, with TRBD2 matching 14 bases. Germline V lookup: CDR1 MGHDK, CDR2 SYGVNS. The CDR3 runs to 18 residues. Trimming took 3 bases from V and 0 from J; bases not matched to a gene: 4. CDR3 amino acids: CASSDLGTSGGSYNEQFF. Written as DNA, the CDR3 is TGTGCCAGCAGTGATTTGGGGACTAGCGGGGGCTCCTACAATGAGCAGTTCTTC.

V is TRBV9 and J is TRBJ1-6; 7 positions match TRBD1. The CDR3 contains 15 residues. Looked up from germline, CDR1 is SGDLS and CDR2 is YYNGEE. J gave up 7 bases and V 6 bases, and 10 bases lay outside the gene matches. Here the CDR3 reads CASNAVGTVNSPLHF. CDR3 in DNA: TGTGCCAGCAACGCCGTCGGGACAGTAAATTCACCCCTCCACTTT.

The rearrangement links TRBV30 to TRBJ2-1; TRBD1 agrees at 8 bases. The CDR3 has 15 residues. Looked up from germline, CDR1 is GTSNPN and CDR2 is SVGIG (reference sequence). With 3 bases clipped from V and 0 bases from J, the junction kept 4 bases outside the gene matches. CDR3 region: CAWRKTGASYNEQFF. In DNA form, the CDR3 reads TGTGCCTGGAGGAAGACAGGGGCCTCCTACAATGAGCAGTTCTTC.

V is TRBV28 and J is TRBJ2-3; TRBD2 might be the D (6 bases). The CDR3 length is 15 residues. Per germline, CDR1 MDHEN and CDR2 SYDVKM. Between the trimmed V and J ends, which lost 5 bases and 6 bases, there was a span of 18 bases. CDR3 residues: CASSPRDWKFDTQYF. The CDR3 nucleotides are TGTGCCAGCAGTCCGCGGGACTGGAAATTCGATACGCAGTATTTT. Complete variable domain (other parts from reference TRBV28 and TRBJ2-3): DVKVTQSSRYLVKRTGEKVFLECVQDMDHENMFWYRQDPGLGLRLIYFSYDVKMKEKGDIPEGYSVSREKKERFSLILESASTNQTSMYLCASSPRDWKFDTQYFGPGTRLTVL.

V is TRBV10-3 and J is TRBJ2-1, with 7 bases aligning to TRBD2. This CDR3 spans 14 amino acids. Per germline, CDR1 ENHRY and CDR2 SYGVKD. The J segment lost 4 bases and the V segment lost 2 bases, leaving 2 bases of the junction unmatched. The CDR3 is CAISELAEYNEQFF. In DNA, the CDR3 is TGTGCCATCAGTGAGCTAGCGGAATACAATGAGCAGTTCTTC.

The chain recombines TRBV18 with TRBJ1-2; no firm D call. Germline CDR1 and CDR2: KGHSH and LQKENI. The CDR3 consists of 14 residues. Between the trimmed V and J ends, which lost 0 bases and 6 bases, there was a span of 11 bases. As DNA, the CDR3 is TGTGCCAGCTCACCACCAAGTCAAAACAATGGCTACACCTTC. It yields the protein CASSPPSQNNGYTF. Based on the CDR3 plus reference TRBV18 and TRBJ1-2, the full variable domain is NAGVMQNPRHLVRRRGQEARLRCSPMKGHSHVYWYRQLPEEGLKFMVYLQKENIIDESGMPKERFSAEFPKEGPSILRIQQVVRGDSAAYFCASSPPSQNNGYTFGSGTRLTVV.

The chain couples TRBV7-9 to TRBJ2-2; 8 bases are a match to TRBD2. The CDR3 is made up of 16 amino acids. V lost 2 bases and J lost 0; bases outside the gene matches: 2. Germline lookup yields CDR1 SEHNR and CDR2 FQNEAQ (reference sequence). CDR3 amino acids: CASSLFGRANTGELFF. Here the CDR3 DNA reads TGTGCCAGCAGCTTATTCGGGAGGGCGAACACCGGGGAGCTGTTTTTT.

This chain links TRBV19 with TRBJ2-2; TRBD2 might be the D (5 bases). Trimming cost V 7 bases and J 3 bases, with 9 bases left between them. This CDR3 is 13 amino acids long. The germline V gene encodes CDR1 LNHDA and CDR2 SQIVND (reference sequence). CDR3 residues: CASNPRDTGELFF. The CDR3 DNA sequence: TGTGCCAGTAACCCGAGGGACACCGGGGAGCTGTTTTTT. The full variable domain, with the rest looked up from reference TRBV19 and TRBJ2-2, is DGGITQSPKYLFRKEGQNVTLSCEQNLNHDAMYWYRQDPGQGLRLIYYSQIVNDFQKGDIAEGYSVSREKKESFPLTVTSAQKNPTAFYLCASNPRDTGELFFGEGSRLTVL.